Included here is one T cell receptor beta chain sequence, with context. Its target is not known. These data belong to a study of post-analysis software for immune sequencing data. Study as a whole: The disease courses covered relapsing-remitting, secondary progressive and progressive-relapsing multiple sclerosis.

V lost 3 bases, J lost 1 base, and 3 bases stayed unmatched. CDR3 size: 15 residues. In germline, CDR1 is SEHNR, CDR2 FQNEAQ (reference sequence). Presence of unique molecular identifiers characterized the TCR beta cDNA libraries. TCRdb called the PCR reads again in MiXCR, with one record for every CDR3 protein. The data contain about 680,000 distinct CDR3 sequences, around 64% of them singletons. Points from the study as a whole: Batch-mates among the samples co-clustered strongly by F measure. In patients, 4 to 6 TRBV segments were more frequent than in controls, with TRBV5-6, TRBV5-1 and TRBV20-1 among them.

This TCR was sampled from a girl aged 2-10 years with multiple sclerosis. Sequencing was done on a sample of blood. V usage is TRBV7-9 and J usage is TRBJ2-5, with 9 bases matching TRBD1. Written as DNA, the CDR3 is TGTGCCAGCAGCTTGGGACAGGGCGTCCAAGAGACCCAGTACTTC. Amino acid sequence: CASSLGQGVQETQYF.